This T cell receptor beta chain is from a study of Ad26.COV2.S vaccination and SARS-CoV-2 variants. Study summary: Donor got 5x10^10 or 1x10^11 viral particles of Ad26.COV2.S. General observations from the study: Assessments of TCR breadth and depth may have underestimated the total T cell responses. For non-spike TCRs, breadth in vaccine recipients resembled that in placebo recipients.

Worth noting for this clone: Its antigen is undetermined.

Sequenced by immunoSEQ multiplex PCR; TCRdb stores in-frame clones only, minus some. The repertoire includes around 400,000 clones, 75% to 95% of them detected once, and 12% sits in the top ten. Noted treatment: about 20 received Ad26.COV2.S at low or high dose, single or two shots; about 5 received placebo; per-sample allocation not given. Specimens were obtained on day 63 following the first vaccine or placebo injection. This CDR3 is built from 14 residues. Germline V CDR1 and CDR2: MNHEY, SMNVEV (reference sequence). J lost 6 bases, V lost 6 bases, and 11 bases had no gene match. Material: peripheral blood, obtained in a trial of Ad26.COV2.S vaccine versus placebo. The sequence was collected from a person aged 18-65 years who received the Ad26.COV2.S COVID-19 vaccine or a placebo. The V gene is TRBV27, the J gene TRBJ2-7; TRBD2 aligns across 7 bases. For the CDR3, the DNA is TGTGCCAGCAGATGGGGGGGGATAGCGGCCGAGCAGTACTTC. Translation: CASRWGGIAAEQYF.